Presented here are 17 T cell receptor beta chains from one specimen sequenced in a study of identical twins. TCRdb re-called the 5' RACE reads with MiXCR, one entry per CDR3 protein. Altogether 690,000 or so distinct CDR3 sequences are present, less than 10% being singletons, with the ten largest covering 0.98%. These same records also appear under a second study, on yellow fever vaccine responses in identical twins.

The sample taken for sequencing was PBMCs. These receptors all come from a woman under 30 in good health.

This clonotype was counted a few times. This chain links TRBV3-1 with TRBJ2-7; D gene ambiguous. Trimming shortened V by 3 bases and J by 4 bases, and 13 bases separated the two germline ends. The CDR3 consists of 14 residues. Germline V gene data show CDR1 as LGHDT and CDR2 as YNNKEL (reference sequence). The CDR3: CASSQPAEGYEQYF. Written as DNA, the CDR3 is TGTGCCAGCAGCCAGCCGGCAGAAGGTTACGAGCAGTACTTC.

The chain uses TRBV14 and TRBJ2-2; D is unclear. The CDR3 contains 18 residues. Germline-derived CDR1 and CDR2 are SGHDN and FVKESK. V shed 1 base and J shed 5 bases, with 20 bases lying between them. The CDR3 DNA follows: TGTGCCAGCAGCCAAGGCTTTTGGGATTTCAAACCAACCGGGGAGCTGTTTTTT. This codes for CASSQGFWDFKPTGELFF.

In its sample, this clonotype was seen many times. The V gene is TRBV20-1, the J gene TRBJ2-1, with 8 positions matching TRBD2. The CDR3 totals 15 residues. V lost 5 bases, J lost 4 bases, and 10 bases stayed unmatched. CDR1 is DFQATT and CDR2 is SNEGSKA in the germline V gene (reference sequence). As DNA, the CDR3 is TGCAGTGCTTCAAATCTAGCGGGCTTATACAATGAGCAGTTCTTC. Translated, it gives CSASNLAGLYNEQFF.

The table lists this clonotype with a few counts. This rearrangement joins TRBV2 to TRBJ2-2; 8 positions match TRBD1. The CDR3 is 15 residues long. CDR1 is SNHLY and CDR2 is FYNNEI in the germline V gene. Trimming took 7 bases from V and 5 from J; bases not matched to a gene: 9. The CDR3 sequence: CASKNGQGGTGELFF. Written as DNA, the CDR3 is TGTGCCAGCAAAAACGGACAGGGAGGAACCGGGGAGCTGTTTTTT.

This clonotype was seen only a few times. This rearrangement joins TRBV5-1 to TRBJ1-6; D is uncertain. This CDR3 has 15 residues. With 3 bases removed from V and 8 bases from J, the gap between germline ends came to 15 bases. From germline, CDR1 is SGHRS and CDR2 YFSETQ. CDR3 residues: CASSWTAALDSPLHF. CDR3 bases: TGCGCCAGCAGCTGGACGGCTGCTTTGGATTCACCCCTCCACTTT.

This chain connects TRBV29-1 to TRBJ2-5; D remains ambiguous. V was clipped by 4 bases and J by 5 bases, with 8 bases between them. The germline V gene encodes CDR1 SQVTM and CDR2 ANQGSEA. The CDR3 is 11 residues long. In DNA form, the CDR3 reads TGCAGCGTTGGGCCCAGTGAGACCCAGTACTTC. This encodes CSVGPSETQYF.

This rearrangement joins TRBV5-4 to TRBJ2-3; 7 nucleotides line up with TRBD1. Per germline, CDR1 SGHNT and CDR2 YYREEE (reference sequence). The CDR3 spans 15 residues. V shed 4 bases, J shed 6 bases, and the junction held 11 bases outside the gene matches. CDR3 sequence: CASSDLQGPRDTQYF. CDR3 DNA sequence: TGTGCCAGCAGCGACTTACAGGGGCCCAGGGATACGCAGTATTTT.

The chain joins TRBV11-2 to TRBJ2-7; 9 bases are shared with TRBD2. Germline loops: CDR1 SGHAT, CDR2 FQNNGV. V dropped 6 bases and J dropped 2; count of bases not matched to a gene: 11. The CDR3 covers 16 residues. The CDR3 nucleotides read TGTGCCAGCAGTTCTCGAGCGGGAGGCTTAACCTACGAGCAGTACTTC. Its translation is CASSSRAGGLTYEQYF.

The chain has TRBV7-2 and TRBJ2-7; D is unresolved. CDR3 length: 16 amino acids. Trimming left V 3 bases short and J 2 bases short, with 17 bases between. Germline CDR1 reads SGHTA; CDR2 reads FQGNSA. The CDR3: CASSFSNLGLTYEQYF. In DNA, the CDR3 is TGTGCCAGCAGCTTTTCCAATCTGGGGTTAACCTACGAGCAGTACTTC.

The rearrangement uses TRBV7-2 and TRBJ2-7; possibly TRBD1 for D (5 bases). V was clipped by 4 bases and J by 0 bases, with 10 bases between them. CDR1 is SGHTA and CDR2 is FQGNSA in the germline V gene. The CDR3 is made up of 14 amino acids. The CDR3 spells CASSYRISSYEQYF. The CDR3 DNA is TGTGCCAGCAGCTACAGGATCAGCTCCTACGAGCAGTACTTC.

This clonotype turned up a few times. This chain connects TRBV20-1 to TRBJ1-4; D might be TRBD1 (6 bases). The germline gives CDR1 DFQATT, CDR2 SNEGSKA (reference sequence). This CDR3 is 13 amino acids long. Between the trimmed V and J ends, which lost 6 bases and 8 bases, there was a span of 16 bases. The CDR3 region has the DNA TGCAGTGCCCTCACAGGGAATGGCGAAAAACTGTTTTTT. It codes for CSALTGNGEKLFF.

This clonotype was counted only a few times. The rearrangement uses TRBV6-5 and TRBJ2-1; D not resolved. The CDR3 contains 11 residues. V gave up 6 bases and J gave up 9 bases, with 9 bases separating them. The germline gives CDR1 MNHEY, CDR2 SVGAGI. Here the CDR3 DNA reads TGTGCCAGCAGCCGAGGAACTGAGCAGTTCTTC. Its protein product is CASSRGTEQFF.

This clonotype came up a few times. This rearrangement joins TRBV7-9 to TRBJ2-7, with 11 bases lining up with TRBD2. Germline CDR1 is SEHNR and CDR2 is FQNEAQ (reference sequence). Germline trimming cut 6 bases from V and 3 bases from J; bases unmatched to any gene: 1. This CDR3 comprises 13 residues. The CDR3 coding sequence is TGTGCCAGCAGGACTAGCGGGATCTACGAGCAGTACTTC. Translation gives CASRTSGIYEQYF.

Many counts were recorded for this clonotype. The V call is TRBV7-9, the J call TRBJ1-1; unclear D gene. Trimming cost V 4 bases and J 0 bases, with 9 bases left between them. The CDR3 is made up of 14 amino acids. Looked up from germline, CDR1 is SEHNR and CDR2 is FQNEAQ (reference sequence). This CDR3 reads CASSYPTLNTEAFF. CDR3 DNA: TGTGCCAGCAGCTACCCGACACTGAACACTGAAGCTTTCTTT.

This clonotype was found a few times. This chain uses TRBV7-9 with TRBJ1-1; D gene uncertain. V lost 11 bases to trimming and J lost 3 bases, with 10 bases between them. Germline CDR1 SEHNR, CDR2 FQNEAQ (reference sequence). CDR3 length: 11 amino acids. The DNA of the CDR3 is TGTGCCGGGAGGGTGGACACTGAAGCTTTCTTT. It specifies CAGRVDTEAFF.

Many counts were recorded for this clonotype. The V call is TRBV19, the J call TRBJ2-5, with unresolved D. Germline V CDR1 and CDR2: LNHDA, SQIVND (reference sequence). With 0 bases removed from V and 5 bases from J, the gap between germline ends came to 13 bases. This CDR3 region has 15 residues. The CDR3 sequence: CASSIDPRPRETQYF. CDR3 nucleotides: TGTGCCAGTAGTATAGATCCGAGACCAAGGGAGACCCAGTACTTC.

The chain uses TRBV7-3 and TRBJ2-7; a possible D gene is TRBD2 (6 bases). The germline V and J ends were trimmed by 5 bases and 0 bases, with 14 bases remaining between them. This CDR3 has 15 amino acids. Germline assignment: CDR1 SGHTA and CDR2 FQGTGA. The CDR3 sequence is CASSPYGGPSYEQYF. DNA of the CDR3: TGTGCCAGCAGCCCCTATGGAGGGCCCTCCTACGAGCAGTACTTC.